Below are 15 T cell receptor beta chains sequenced from a single sample in a study of blood T cells in healthy people across ages (dated by TCRdb to the mid-2010s). Receptor libraries were prepared by 5' RACE. The sample was run on an Illumina HiSeq 2500. A second PCR of roughly 7 to 12 cycles was run with a J-beta primer mix and a sample-barcoded 5' primer. The public reads were run again by TCRdb, first through fastp at Q25 and then through MiXCR, and only productive beta chains were kept. Rows with one shared CDR3 protein collapse into an entry with the most common genes and DNA. Across this sample there are approximately 1.5 million distinct CDR3 sequences, with 40% to 45% seen only once. The top ten clones comprise around 4% of the sample. Sequenced: blood. These receptors all stem from a woman aged 18 to 35 in good health.

This clonotype was picked up a small number of times. The chain has TRBV6-5 and TRBJ2-1; 12 positions match TRBD2. The CDR3 loop spans 15 amino acids. With 0 bases clipped from V and 15 bases from J, the junction kept 9 bases outside the gene matches. CDR1 and CDR2 (germline): MNHEY, SVGAGI. CDR3 DNA sequence: TGTGCCAGCAGTTACTCGAAGGGACTAGCGGGTAGACTGTTCTTC. It is translated as CASSYSKGLAGRLFF.

The rearrangement links TRBV19 to TRBJ2-1; D unclear. This CDR3 contains 15 residues. Germline CDR1 reads LNHDA; CDR2 reads SQIVND (reference sequence). Deletions cut 6 bases from V and 0 bases from J, with 12 bases between. CDR3 in DNA: TGTGCCAGTAGAACGGACGGTAGCTCCTACAATGAGCAGTTCTTC. It is translated as CASRTDGSSYNEQFF.

Notes on this clonotype: At one end the junction does not follow the germline gene, possibly because of a read error. This chain uses TRBV29-1 with TRBJ1-2, with a possible D match to TRBD1 (5 bases). The CDR3 contains 12 residues. CDR1 and CDR2 from the germline V gene are SQVTM and ANQGSEA. The DNA of the CDR3 is TGCAGCGTCGTACAGGCTAACCATGGCTACACCTTC. This gives the protein CSVVQANHGYTF. Variable domain in full (rest from reference TRBV29-1 and TRBJ1-2): SAVISQKPSRDICQRGTSLTIQCQVDSQVTMMFWYRQQPGQSLTLIATANQGSEATYESGFVIDKFPISRPNLTFSTLTVSNMSPEDSSIYLCSVVQANHGYTFGSGTRLTVV.

The chain is built from TRBV20-1 and TRBJ1-4, with D unclear. The V and J ends lost 5 bases and 0 bases respectively, with 13 bases between them. Germline loops: CDR1 DFQATT, CDR2 SNEGSKA (reference sequence). The CDR3 has 15 amino acids. In DNA, the CDR3 is TGCAGTGCTCTAGGCGGGGATGCAACTAATGAAAAACTGTTTTTT. As protein: CSALGGDATNEKLFF.

A single count supports this clonotype. The J gene is TRBJ1-2, the V gene TRBV4-2; D is ambiguous. Per germline, CDR1 LGHNA and CDR2 YNFKEQ. The ends were cut back, 0 bases at V and 3 bases at J, with 14 bases in the middle. CDR3 size: 16 residues. For the CDR3, the DNA is TGTGCCAGCAGCCAAGATCTTGCGGTGGGGTACTATGGCTACACCTTC. Its protein is CASSQDLAVGYYGYTF.

In this sample, this clonotype turned up a few times. The chain uses TRBV29-1 and TRBJ1-5; D is uncertain. The CDR3 runs to 13 residues. Trimming shortened V by 5 bases and J by 3 bases, and 11 bases separated the two germline ends. Germline V gene data show CDR1 as SQVTM and CDR2 as ANQGSEA. CDR3 protein: CSVLWDFNQPQHF. CDR3 in DNA: TGCAGCGTTCTATGGGATTTCAATCAGCCCCAGCATTTT.

On this clonotype: A read error may account for a junction end that differs from germline. The chain combines TRBV28 with TRBJ1-2, with D tentatively TRBD1 (6 bases). Germline CDR1 and CDR2: MDHEN and SYDVKM. This CDR3 region has 14 residues. The CDR3 loop is CASSFRGGHYGYTF. The CDR3 coding sequence is TGTGCCAGCAGTTTCCGGGGGGGACACTACGGCTACACCTTC.

This clonotype was seen a few times. This sequence joins TRBV6-5 and TRBJ2-1; D possibly matches TRBD1 or TRBD2 (5 bases each). CDR3 length equals 15 residues. Germline V gene lookup returns CDR1 MNHEY and CDR2 SVGAGI. Trimming removed 5 bases from V and 15 bases from J, with 26 bases in between. The chain's CDR3 is CASSPPGRPTPEWFF. The DNA of the CDR3 is TGTGCCAGCAGTCCCCCGGGACGACCTACTCCAGAATGGTTCTTC.

This rearrangement joins TRBV28 to TRBJ2-1; 7 bases match TRBD2. The CDR3 totals 12 residues. The V segment lost 8 bases and the J segment 7 bases; nucleotides outside the gene matches: 5. Germline V gene sequence: CDR1 MDHEN, CDR2 SYDVKM. CDR3 residues: CASPSGENEQFF. CDR3 nucleotide sequence: TGTGCCAGCCCGAGCGGGGAGAATGAGCAGTTCTTC. Variable domain in full (rest from reference TRBV28 and TRBJ2-1): DVKVTQSSRYLVKRTGEKVFLECVQDMDHENMFWYRQDPGLGLRLIYFSYDVKMKEKGDIPEGYSVSREKKERFSLILESASTNQTSMYLCASPSGENEQFFGPGTRLTVL.

The chain links TRBV14 to TRBJ1-2; D gene unclear. Trimming took off 4 bases at V and 4 bases at J, with 10 bases between the two ends. This CDR3 region has 13 residues. In germline, CDR1 is SGHDN, CDR2 FVKESK. The CDR3, as DNA: TGTGCCAGCAGCCGGGTAGTTGGCTATGGCTACACCTTC. Protein product: CASSRVVGYGYTF. The variable domain in full, completed from reference TRBV14 and TRBJ1-2, reads EAGVTQFPSHSVIEKGQTVTLRCDPISGHDNLYWYRRVMGKEIKFLLHFVKESKQDESGMPNNRFLAERTGGTYSTLKVQPAELEDSGVYFCASSRVVGYGYTFGSGTRLTVV.

The rearrangement uses TRBV4-3 and TRBJ1-1; 9 bases agree with TRBD1. The CDR3 loop spans 17 amino acids. Germline V gene sequence: CDR1 LGHNA, CDR2 YSLEER. V lost 1 base to trimming and J lost 5 bases; unmatched junction nucleotides: 11. As DNA, the CDR3 is TGCGCCAGCAGCCAAGCCGGCGGTGACAGGGGGAATACTGAAGCTTTCTTT. Encoded protein: CASSQAGGDRGNTEAFF.

This clonotype was observed a few times. V is TRBV29-1 and J is TRBJ1-2; D perhaps matches TRBD1 (5 bases). The CDR3 consists of 13 residues. V was cut by 5 bases and J by 4 bases, with 14 bases left in between. Germline V gives CDR1 SQVTM, CDR2 ANQGSEA. CDR3: CSVQKDTPYGYTF. For the CDR3, the DNA is TGCAGCGTTCAAAAGGACACCCCCTATGGCTACACCTTC.

The chain carries TRBV5-5 and TRBJ2-3, with D tentatively TRBD1 (6 bases). V lost 5 bases and J lost 5, with 15 bases in between. CDR1 SGHKS and CDR2 YYEKEE come from the germline V gene (reference sequence). This CDR3 region has 14 residues. CDR3 nucleotides: TGTGCCAGCAGTGTGGCAGGGGCAATAGATACGCAGTATTTT. Protein: CASSVAGAIDTQYF.

This clonotype showed up just a few times. The chain joins TRBV5-1 to TRBJ2-1, with D tentatively TRBD2 (5 bases). Germline CDR1 reads SGHRS; CDR2 reads YFSETQ. This CDR3 is 15 amino acids long. V gave up 4 bases and J gave up 0 bases, with 11 bases separating them. CDR3 in DNA: TGCGCCAGCAGCCCTACTAGTAGCTCCTACAATGAGCAGTTCTTC. Protein product: CASSPTSSSYNEQFF.

The rearrangement links TRBV20-1 to TRBJ2-1, with TRBD1 matching over 7 bases. Trimming cost V 5 bases and J 1 base; bases outside gene matches: 2. The germline gives CDR1 DFQATT, CDR2 SNEGSKA (reference sequence). This CDR3 spans 13 amino acids. CDR3 bases: TGCAGTGCTCACAGGGGTTCCTACAATGAGCAGTTCTTC. Its translation: CSAHRGSYNEQFF.